This TCR beta chain was profiled in a study of blood T cell repertoires in COVID-19. Study at large: Both acute and convalescent COVID-19 samples were obtained from the United States, Italy and Spain. Sources were T cells, B-cell-depleted T cells, or PBMCs; the material itself was cDNA or gDNA.

Between the trimmed V and J ends, which lost 0 bases and 1 base, there was a span of 10 bases. The length of the CDR3 is 15 residues. The germline V gene has CDR1 SGHNT and CDR2 YYREEE (reference sequence). The authors' processing: Estimation of nucleated cell counts was performed using reference gene primer amplification. Repertoires were generated with immunoSEQ multiplex PCR, while TCRdb's copy carries only in-frame clones and drops some. V and J calls and clone size follow that table, whereas D and trimming were derived from the DNA. The sample has about 120,000 clones; approximately 87% are singletons.

The sequencing input was peripheral blood. This chain connects TRBV5-4 to TRBJ1-1; D is uncertain. This clonotype was sampled from an older man who had recovered from COVID-19. CDR3 DNA: TGTGCCAGCAGCTTGGTGAGGGCTGGGAACACTGAAGCTTTCTTT. Its translation is CASSLVRAGNTEAFF.